The subject of this entry is one TCR beta chain. Its antigen is not known. This specimen comes from a study of CXCR3-negative and CXCR3-positive naive CD8 T cells. General study results and limits: Naive cells, whether CXCR3-negative or CXCR3-positive, had similar TRBV-TRBJ usage, while memory cells differed.

The CDR3 loop spans 16 amino acids. TRB cDNA libraries were made by UMI-labeled 5' RACE. TCRdb reanalyzed the 5' RACE reads and collapses them to one entry per CDR3 protein, without DNA. Recorded for this sample: fewer than 90,000 distinct CDR3 sequences. The naive CD8+ gate required CD45RO-CCR7+CD27+CD95- phenotype. V gene TRBV23-1 combines with J gene TRBJ1-6. TRBV23-1 is designated an ORF whose function remains uncertain. Material: naive CXCR3- CD8+ T cells from blood. Stated subset: CD45RO-CCR7+CD27+CD95- naive CD8+ T cells lacking CXCR3 (TNR3-). This sequence was found in a human donor in good health. Some clones in this sample may be carry-over from other donors' samples. CDR3 loop: CASSPRPGQRGSPLHF.